A selection of T cell receptor beta chains follows, all from one sample in a study of shared clonotypes between healthy human individuals. Some clones are missing from TCRdb's copy, which holds only in-frame ones; the method was immunoSEQ multiplex PCR. The sample includes some 1.5 million clones, approximately 98% of them seen just once. Sequencing input: naive CD4+ T cells sorted from blood. The receptors come from a man aged 25-45 years in good health. The CDR3 runs from the conserved cysteine through the conserved F or W. D genes are given only for firm matches. Part of the rows lack a size; the others show once, few, many or a class for expanded clones.

abundance: .
d_gene: TRBD2
j_gene: TRBJ2-2
v_gene: TRBV18
CDR3nt: TGTGCCAGCTCACCACGCAGCAGAGCGGGAGCCACCGGGGAGCTGTTTTTT
CDR3aa: CASSPRSRAGATGELFF

abundance: .
d_gene: TRBD2
j_gene: TRBJ2-1
v_gene: TRBV4-3
CDR3nt: TGCGCCAGCAGCCAGAACACGTACTCTAGCGGTAGCTCCTACAATGAGCAGTTCTTC
CDR3aa: CASSQNTYSSGSSYNEQFF

abundance: .
d_gene: TRBD1
j_gene: TRBJ2-1
v_gene: TRBV7-2
CDR3nt: TGTGCCAGCAGCTTAGCGGGACAGGTCGGTGAGCAGTTCTTC
CDR3aa: CASSLAGQVGEQFF

abundance: .
d_gene: TRBD1
j_gene: TRBJ2-7
v_gene: TRBV28
CDR3nt: TGTGCCAGCAGTTTAGGTCGGGACAGGGGCTACGAGCAGTACTTC
CDR3aa: CASSLGRDRGYEQYF

abundance: .
d_gene: .
j_gene: TRBJ1-5
v_gene: TRBV5-6
CDR3nt: TGTGCCAGCAGCCTAAACCCCTCGAATCAGCCCCAGCATTTT
CDR3aa: CASSLNPSNQPQHF

abundance: .
d_gene: .
j_gene: TRBJ2-3
v_gene: TRBV6-5
CDR3nt: TGTGCCAGCAGTTCGGGGGCGGATACGCAGTATTTT
CDR3aa: CASSSGADTQYF

abundance: .
d_gene: .
j_gene: TRBJ2-7
v_gene: TRBV7-9
CDR3nt: TGTGCCAGCAGCACCAGGGGTCTCCACTCCTACGAGCAGTACTTC
CDR3aa: CASSTRGLHSYEQYF

abundance: .
d_gene: .
j_gene: TRBJ2-1
v_gene: TRBV6-6
CDR3nt: TGTGCCAGCAGTTACGGCGGGACCTCCTACAATGAGCAGTTCTTC
CDR3aa: CASSYGGTSYNEQFF

abundance: once
d_gene: .
j_gene: TRBJ2-2
v_gene: TRBV7-7
CDR3nt: TGTGCTAGCAGCTCCATACCGACGAACACCGGGGAGCTGTTTTTT
CDR3aa: CASSSIPTNTGELFF

abundance: once
d_gene: TRBD2
j_gene: TRBJ2-1
v_gene: TRBV9
CDR3nt: TGTGCCAGCAGCGTAGGGACTAGCGGGAGACAGTTGGGTTACAATGAGCAGTTCTTC
CDR3aa: CASSVGTSGRQLGYNEQFF

abundance: .
d_gene: .
j_gene: TRBJ1-1
v_gene: TRBV11-1
CDR3nt: TGTGCCAGCAGCTCCTTGAATTTAAAACCCGATCGAGCTTTCTTT
CDR3aa: CASSSLNLKPDRAFF

abundance: .
d_gene: .
j_gene: TRBJ2-5
v_gene: TRBV7-9
CDR3nt: TGTGCCAGCAGCCCCCGGGATCAAGAGACCCAGTACTTC
CDR3aa: CASSPRDQETQYF

abundance: .
d_gene: .
j_gene: TRBJ1-3
v_gene: TRBV9
CDR3nt: TGTGCCAGCAGCACCTGGGACAAGAGCTCTGGAAACACCATATATTTT
CDR3aa: CASSTWDKSSGNTIYF

abundance: .
d_gene: TRBD1
j_gene: TRBJ1-1
v_gene: TRBV2
CDR3nt: TGTGCCAGCAGCAGACAGGGTGTAGGCACTGAAGCTTTCTTT
CDR3aa: CASSRQGVGTEAFF

abundance: .
d_gene: .
j_gene: TRBJ2-1
v_gene: TRBV10-3
CDR3nt: TGTGCCATCAGTCGACCCGGTGATGAGCAGTTCTTC
CDR3aa: CAISRPGDEQFF

abundance: .
d_gene: TRBD1
j_gene: TRBJ2-5
v_gene: TRBV28
CDR3nt: TGTGCCAGCAGTGCTGGGACAGGGATAGGGGAGACCCAGTACTTC
CDR3aa: CASSAGTGIGETQYF

abundance: .
d_gene: .
j_gene: TRBJ2-7
v_gene: TRBV15
CDR3nt: TGTGCCACCAGCAGAGATTGGCAGTACGAGCAGTACTTC
CDR3aa: CATSRDWQYEQYF

abundance: .
d_gene: TRBD1
j_gene: TRBJ2-2
v_gene: TRBV2
CDR3nt: TGTGCCAGCAGGAGGGACAGGGCTAACACCGGGGAGCTGTTTTTT
CDR3aa: CASRRDRANTGELFF

abundance: .
d_gene: TRBD1
j_gene: TRBJ1-1
v_gene: TRBV18
CDR3nt: TGTGCCAGCTCACCAAATACAGGGGCCATGAACACTGAAGCTTTCTTT
CDR3aa: CASSPNTGAMNTEAFF

abundance: .
d_gene: .
j_gene: TRBJ1-2
v_gene: TRBV30
CDR3nt: TGTGCCTGGAGTGGAGCAAACTCTAACTATGGCTACACCTTC
CDR3aa: CAWSGANSNYGYTF

abundance: .
d_gene: .
j_gene: TRBJ2-1
v_gene: TRBV9
CDR3nt: TGTGCCAGCAGCCACGGACTCGCCTACAATGAGCAGTTCTTC
CDR3aa: CASSHGLAYNEQFF

abundance: .
d_gene: .
j_gene: TRBJ2-7
v_gene: TRBV28
CDR3nt: TGTGCCAGCAAGTCAGGTTTCACCGAGCAGTACTTC
CDR3aa: CASKSGFTEQYF

abundance: .
d_gene: .
j_gene: TRBJ2-2
v_gene: TRBV28
CDR3nt: TGTGCCAGCAGTTTAATAAGACACTCGAACACCGGGGAGCTGTTTTTT
CDR3aa: CASSLIRHSNTGELFF

abundance: .
d_gene: .
j_gene: TRBJ2-2
v_gene: TRBV5-5
CDR3nt: TGTGCCAGCAGCTTGCGAGAAGCGAACACCGGGGAGCTGTTTTTT
CDR3aa: CASSLREANTGELFF

abundance: .
d_gene: .
j_gene: TRBJ2-7
v_gene: TRBV18
CDR3nt: TGTGCCAGCTCCTCCACGGGGTTCGAGCAGTACTTC
CDR3aa: CASSSTGFEQYF

abundance: .
d_gene: .
j_gene: TRBJ2-2
v_gene: TRBV7-2
CDR3nt: TGTGCCAGCAGCTTCCGGCGCACCGGGGAGCTGTTTTTT
CDR3aa: CASSFRRTGELFF

abundance: once
d_gene: TRBD1
j_gene: TRBJ2-7
v_gene: TRBV7-8
CDR3nt: TGTGCCAGCAGCTTGGAGGACTTCGTGGGACAGATCGTCGAGCAGTACTTC
CDR3aa: CASSLEDFVGQIVEQYF

abundance: .
d_gene: .
j_gene: TRBJ2-7
v_gene: TRBV5-1
CDR3nt: TGCGCCAGCAGCTCCCCAGGGCACGAGCAGTACTTC
CDR3aa: CASSSPGHEQYF

abundance: .
d_gene: .
j_gene: TRBJ2-1
v_gene: TRBV28
CDR3nt: TGTGCCAGCAGTTTCATAGGCTACTCCTACAATGAGCAGTTCTTC
CDR3aa: CASSFIGYSYNEQFF

abundance: .
d_gene: TRBD2
j_gene: TRBJ2-2
v_gene: TRBV30
CDR3nt: TGTGCCTGGAGTGATAGCGGGAGGGCCTATCTCGGGGAGCTGTTTTTT
CDR3aa: CAWSDSGRAYLGELFF

abundance: .
d_gene: .
j_gene: TRBJ2-2
v_gene: TRBV6-4
CDR3nt: TGTGCCAGCAACCACAGGGACGGGAACACCGGGGAGCTGTTTTTT
CDR3aa: CASNHRDGNTGELFF

abundance: .
d_gene: .
j_gene: TRBJ2-1
v_gene: TRBV11-3
CDR3nt: TGTGCCAGCAGCTTAGGGCAAGACAGTTACAATGAGCAGTTCTTC
CDR3aa: CASSLGQDSYNEQFF

abundance: .
d_gene: .
j_gene: TRBJ2-7
v_gene: TRBV11-2
CDR3nt: TGTGCCAGCAGCTTAGAGGCCGGGGCCTACGAGCAGTACTTC
CDR3aa: CASSLEAGAYEQYF

abundance: .
d_gene: .
j_gene: TRBJ2-3
v_gene: TRBV29-1
CDR3nt: TGCAGCATTTTGGGGGGACGCCAAGCTACGCAGTATTTT
CDR3aa: CSILGGRQATQYF

abundance: .
d_gene: .
j_gene: TRBJ1-2
v_gene: TRBV28
CDR3nt: TGTGCCAGCATCCAATCCAGGGTTGGCTATGGCTACACCTTC
CDR3aa: CASIQSRVGYGYTF

abundance: .
d_gene: .
j_gene: TRBJ2-6
v_gene: TRBV5-1
CDR3nt: TGCGCCAGCAGCGTTGGACGATCCTCTGGGGCCAACGTCCTGACTTTC
CDR3aa: CASSVGRSSGANVLTF

abundance: once
d_gene: .
j_gene: TRBJ1-3
v_gene: TRBV2
CDR3nt: TGTGCCAGCAGGGGACGGGGGACTGGAAACACCATATATTTT
CDR3aa: CASRGRGTGNTIYF

abundance: .
d_gene: TRBD1
j_gene: TRBJ2-3
v_gene: TRBV5-1
CDR3nt: TGCGCCAGCAGCTCAGACAGGGGTGATACGCAGTATTTT
CDR3aa: CASSSDRGDTQYF

abundance: .
d_gene: .
j_gene: TRBJ2-3
v_gene: TRBV28
CDR3nt: TGTGCCAGCAGTCCGGTCGGGCGGCTTTTGGGAGATACGCAGTATTTT
CDR3aa: CASSPVGRLLGDTQYF

abundance: .
d_gene: .
j_gene: TRBJ2-1
v_gene: TRBV7-9
CDR3nt: TGTGCCAGCAGCCGATCAAGCGTCCTCTACAATGAGCAGTTCTTC
CDR3aa: CASSRSSVLYNEQFF

abundance: .
d_gene: .
j_gene: TRBJ2-1
v_gene: TRBV11-3
CDR3nt: TGTGCCAGCAGTCTAGGGGAGCGGGAGCAGTTCTTC
CDR3aa: CASSLGEREQFF

abundance: .
d_gene: TRBD1
j_gene: TRBJ1-5
v_gene: TRBV5-1
CDR3nt: TGCGCCAGCAGCGAGGGGACAGCGGGGTCTAATCAGCCCCAGCATTTT
CDR3aa: CASSEGTAGSNQPQHF

abundance: .
d_gene: .
j_gene: TRBJ2-7
v_gene: TRBV20-1
CDR3nt: TGCAGTGCTAGTTCGGTCGATAAGCAGTACTTC
CDR3aa: CSASSVDKQYF

abundance: once
d_gene: TRBD2
j_gene: TRBJ2-2
v_gene: TRBV5-4
CDR3nt: TGTGCCACTACTAGCGGGAAGGCCGGGGAGCTGTTTTTT
CDR3aa: CATTSGKAGELFF

abundance: .
d_gene: .
j_gene: TRBJ1-1
v_gene: TRBV2
CDR3nt: TGTGCCAGCCGAAGGACAGAACCTGAAGCTTTCTTT
CDR3aa: CASRRTEPEAFF

abundance: .
d_gene: .
j_gene: TRBJ2-7
v_gene: TRBV18
CDR3nt: TGTGCCAGCTCACCAGGGGTAGGGAACTACGAGCAGTACTTC
CDR3aa: CASSPGVGNYEQYF

abundance: once
d_gene: .
j_gene: TRBJ2-1
v_gene: TRBV7-2
CDR3nt: TGTGCCAGTACGGGGAGCTCCTACAATGAGCAGTTCTTC
CDR3aa: CASTGSSYNEQFF

abundance: .
d_gene: .
j_gene: TRBJ2-1
v_gene: TRBV5-5
CDR3nt: TGTGCCAGCGGACGACAGGTAGACAATGAGCAGTTCTTC
CDR3aa: CASGRQVDNEQFF

abundance: .
d_gene: TRBD2
j_gene: TRBJ2-7
v_gene: TRBV29-1
CDR3nt: TGCAGCGCCCGGAGCGGGAGTACCTACGAGCAGTACTTC
CDR3aa: CSARSGSTYEQYF

abundance: .
d_gene: .
j_gene: TRBJ2-5
v_gene: TRBV6-5
CDR3nt: TGTGCCAGCAGTTACAACGCAATCGAGACCCAGTACTTC
CDR3aa: CASSYNAIETQYF

abundance: .
d_gene: .
j_gene: TRBJ1-1
v_gene: TRBV7-9
CDR3nt: TGTGCCAGCAGCTTCCCGGCGGAGAACACTGAAGCTTTCTTT
CDR3aa: CASSFPAENTEAFF

abundance: .
d_gene: .
j_gene: TRBJ2-5
v_gene: TRBV27
CDR3nt: TGTGCCAGCAGAGCGAGCGTTTTGGGGGAGACCCAGTACTTC
CDR3aa: CASRASVLGETQYF